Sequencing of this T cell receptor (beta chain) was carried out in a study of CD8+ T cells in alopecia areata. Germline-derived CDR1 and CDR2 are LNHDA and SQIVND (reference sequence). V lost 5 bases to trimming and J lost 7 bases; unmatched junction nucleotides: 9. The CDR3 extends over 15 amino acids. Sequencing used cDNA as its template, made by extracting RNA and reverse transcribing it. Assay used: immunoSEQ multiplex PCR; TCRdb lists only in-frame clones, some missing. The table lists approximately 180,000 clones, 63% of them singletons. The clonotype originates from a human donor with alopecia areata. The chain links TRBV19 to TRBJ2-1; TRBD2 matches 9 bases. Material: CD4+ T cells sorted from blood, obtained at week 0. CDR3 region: CASSEVAGEINEQFF. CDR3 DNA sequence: TGTGCCAGTAGTGAGGTAGCGGGGGAGATTAATGAGCAGTTCTTC. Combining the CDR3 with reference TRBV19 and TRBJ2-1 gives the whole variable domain DGGITQSPKYLFRKEGQNVTLSCEQNLNHDAMYWYRQDPGQGLRLIYYSQIVNDFQKGDIAEGYSVSREKKESFPLTVTSAQKNPTAFYLCASSEVAGEINEQFFGPGTRLTVL.